The present T cell receptor beta chain was sequenced within a study of T cell responses to AZD1222 COVID-19 vaccine. Study-level results: Seropositivity was recorded at baseline in only a handful of AZD1222 recipients.

Trimming removed 3 bases from V and 9 bases from J; junction bases left unmatched: 15. The CDR3 runs 15 residues. Germline V gene data show CDR1 as SGHNT and CDR2 as YYREEE (reference sequence). To note about this clone: The target antigen is unknown.

Libraries were prepared by immunoSEQ multiplex PCR; TCRdb keeps only in-frame clonotypes and omits some of them. The repertoire holds 100,000 to 150,000 clones, over 75% seen once, with 10% in the top ten. This TCR derives from an adult in good health. Sample: peripheral blood, taken on day 0 of AZD1222 vaccination. The V and J genes are TRBV5-4 and TRBJ2-7; TRBD2 matches 7 bases. CDR3 protein: CASSSTGGSSVGQYF. In DNA form, the CDR3 reads TGTGCCAGCAGCTCAACGGGGGGTAGCTCAGTGGGGCAGTACTTC.